This T cell receptor beta chain was profiled in a study of blood T cell repertoires in COVID-19. Study-level background: Collection of acute and convalescent COVID-19 samples took place in the United States, Italy and Spain.

The V end was cut by 7 bases, the J end by 3 bases, with 16 bases between. The CDR3 spans 13 residues. Germline V gives CDR1 SQVTM, CDR2 ANQGSEA. In the authors' methods: Quantification of nucleated cells was approximated via reference gene primer amplification. Assay used: immunoSEQ multiplex PCR; TCRdb lists only in-frame clones, some missing. V and J calls plus clone size are reproduced from that table; the DNA served to infer D and trimming. This table has tens of thousands of clones, around nine tenths appearing once. The specimen was peripheral blood. This chain connects TRBV29-1 to TRBJ2-7; D gene unclear. The clonotype was recovered from a human donor with active COVID-19. The donor label of this sample is uncertain. The CDR3 loop reads CSASSGTVYEQYF. CDR3 DNA: TGCAGCGCATCGTCAGGAACCGTCTACGAGCAGTACTTC.